The 5 T cell receptor beta chains below all came from one sample that was sequenced in a study of cytomegalovirus exposure and HLA in healthy donors. The PCR made use of 60 Vbeta and 13 Jbeta primers. Method: immunoSEQ multiplex PCR; TCRdb's copy keeps in-frame clones and lacks some. Its table records 100,000 to 150,000 clones. The specimen sequenced was PBMCs. These receptors were collected from a young man in good health and CMV-seronegative.

This chain connects TRBV5-1 to TRBJ2-7, with 7 bases matching TRBD2. This CDR3 spans 14 amino acids. J gave up 6 bases and V 5 bases, and 11 bases lay outside the gene matches. The germline V gene encodes CDR1 SGHRS and CDR2 YFSETQ. CDR3 amino acids: CASRPGLTSLEQYF. In DNA, the CDR3 is TGCGCCAGCAGACCGGGACTAACGTCCCTCGAGCAGTACTTC.

In DNA form, the CDR3 reads TGTGCCAGCAGTTTATCCCCGGACTACACCACAGATACGCAGTATTTT. It translates to CASSLSPDYTTDTQYF. The V gene is TRBV27, the J gene TRBJ2-3, with D possibly being TRBD2 (6 bases). Germline V gene sequence: CDR1 MNHEY, CDR2 SMNVEV (reference sequence). CDR3 length equals 16 residues. Trimming cost V 0 bases and J 2 bases, with 12 bases left between them.

This rearrangement joins TRBV28 to TRBJ1-6, with 8 bases identical to TRBD1. This CDR3 spans 14 amino acids. V shed 5 bases, J shed 8 bases, and the junction held 5 bases outside the gene matches. The germline CDR1 and CDR2 sequences are MDHEN and SYDVKM. CDR3 DNA: TGTGCCAGCAGTATACAGGGGGAGTATTCACCCCTCCACTTT. Amino acid sequence: CASSIQGEYSPLHF.

The chain has TRBV6-1 and TRBJ2-7, with 9 bases aligning to TRBD2. V shed 1 base, J shed 4 bases, and the junction held 2 bases outside the gene matches. CDR1 is MNHNS and CDR2 is SASEGT in the germline V gene. This CDR3 has 14 residues. In DNA, the CDR3 is TGTGCCAGCAGTGAAGGACTAGCGGTGTACGAGCAGTACTTC. Residues: CASSEGLAVYEQYF.

The chain carries TRBV28 and TRBJ2-7; 7 bases are a match to TRBD1. Germline V CDR1 and CDR2: MDHEN, SYDVKM. The trim removed 6 bases at V and 6 bases at J, leaving 8 bases unmatched. This CDR3 has 13 amino acids. The CDR3: CASRAGQVREQYF. The CDR3 coding sequence is TGTGCCAGCAGAGCTGGACAGGTTCGCGAGCAGTACTTC.